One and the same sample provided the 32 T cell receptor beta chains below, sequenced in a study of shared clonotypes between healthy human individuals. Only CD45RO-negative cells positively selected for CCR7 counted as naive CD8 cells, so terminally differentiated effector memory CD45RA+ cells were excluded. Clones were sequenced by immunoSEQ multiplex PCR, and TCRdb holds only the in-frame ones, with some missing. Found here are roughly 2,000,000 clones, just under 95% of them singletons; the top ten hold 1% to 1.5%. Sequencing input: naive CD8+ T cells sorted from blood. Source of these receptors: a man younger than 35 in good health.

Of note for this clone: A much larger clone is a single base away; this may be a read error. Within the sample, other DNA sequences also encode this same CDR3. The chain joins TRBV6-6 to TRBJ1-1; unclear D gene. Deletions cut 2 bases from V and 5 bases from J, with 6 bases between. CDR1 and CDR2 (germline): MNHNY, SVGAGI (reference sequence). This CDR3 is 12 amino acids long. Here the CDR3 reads CASSYGETEAFF. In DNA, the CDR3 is TGTGCCAGCAGTTACGGGGAGACTGAAGCTTTCTTT.

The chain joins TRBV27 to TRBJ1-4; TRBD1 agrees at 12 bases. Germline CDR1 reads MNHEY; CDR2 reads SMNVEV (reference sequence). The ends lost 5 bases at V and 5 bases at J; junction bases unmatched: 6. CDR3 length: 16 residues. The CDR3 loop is CASSPGTGGWNEKLFF. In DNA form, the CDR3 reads TGTGCCAGCAGTCCGGGGACAGGGGGCTGGAATGAAAAACTGTTTTTT.

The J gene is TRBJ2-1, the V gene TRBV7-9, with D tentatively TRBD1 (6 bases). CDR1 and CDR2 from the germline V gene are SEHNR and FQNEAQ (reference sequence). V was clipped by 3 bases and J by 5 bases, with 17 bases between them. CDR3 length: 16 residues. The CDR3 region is CASSFSSDSPNNEQFF. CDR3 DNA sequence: TGTGCCAGCAGCTTCTCCTCGGACAGCCCAAACAATGAGCAGTTCTTC.

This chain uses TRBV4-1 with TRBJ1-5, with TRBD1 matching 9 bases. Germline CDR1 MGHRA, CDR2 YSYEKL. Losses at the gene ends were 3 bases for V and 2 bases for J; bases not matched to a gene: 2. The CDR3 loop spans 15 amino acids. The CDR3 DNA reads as TGCGCCAGCAGCCATTGGACAGGGGGCAATCAGCCCCAGCATTTT. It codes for CASSHWTGGNQPQHF.

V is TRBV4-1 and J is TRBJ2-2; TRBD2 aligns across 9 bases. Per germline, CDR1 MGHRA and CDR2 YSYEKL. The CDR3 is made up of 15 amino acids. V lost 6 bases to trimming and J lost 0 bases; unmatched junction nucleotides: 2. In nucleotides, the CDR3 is TGCGCCAGCAGTCGACTAGCGGCGAACACCGGGGAGCTGTTTTTT. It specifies CASSRLAANTGELFF.

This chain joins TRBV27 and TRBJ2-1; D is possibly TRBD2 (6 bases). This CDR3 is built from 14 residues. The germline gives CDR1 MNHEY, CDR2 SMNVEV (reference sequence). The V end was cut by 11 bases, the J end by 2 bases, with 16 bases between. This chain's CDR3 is CAPTSRATYNEQFF. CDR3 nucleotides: TGTGCCCCCACTAGCAGGGCTACCTACAATGAGCAGTTCTTC.

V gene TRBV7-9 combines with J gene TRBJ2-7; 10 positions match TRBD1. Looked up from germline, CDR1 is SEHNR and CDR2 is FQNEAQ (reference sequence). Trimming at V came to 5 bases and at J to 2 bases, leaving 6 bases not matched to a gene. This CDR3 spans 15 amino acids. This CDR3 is CASSPPGTGAYEQYF. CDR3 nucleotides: TGTGCCAGCAGCCCACCTGGGACAGGGGCCTACGAGCAGTACTTC.

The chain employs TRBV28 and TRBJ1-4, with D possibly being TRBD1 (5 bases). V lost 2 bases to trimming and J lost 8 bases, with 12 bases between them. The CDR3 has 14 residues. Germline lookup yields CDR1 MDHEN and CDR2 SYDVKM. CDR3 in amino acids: CASSLVGDGEKLFF. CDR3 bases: TGTGCCAGCAGTTTAGTAGGGGATGGAGAAAAACTGTTTTTT.

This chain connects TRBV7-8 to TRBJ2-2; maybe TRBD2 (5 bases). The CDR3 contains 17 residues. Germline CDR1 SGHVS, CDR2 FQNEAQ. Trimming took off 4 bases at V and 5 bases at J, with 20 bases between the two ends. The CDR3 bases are TGTGCCAGCAGCTACCGCCCGGAGGCCTATGGGACCGGGGAGCTGTTTTTT. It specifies CASSYRPEAYGTGELFF. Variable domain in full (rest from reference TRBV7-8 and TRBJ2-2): GAGVSQSPRYKVAKRGQDVALRCDPISGHVSLFWYQQALGQGPEFLTYFQNEAQLDKSGLPSDRFFAERPEGSVSTLKIQRTQQEDSAVYLCASSYRPEAYGTGELFFGEGSRLTVL.

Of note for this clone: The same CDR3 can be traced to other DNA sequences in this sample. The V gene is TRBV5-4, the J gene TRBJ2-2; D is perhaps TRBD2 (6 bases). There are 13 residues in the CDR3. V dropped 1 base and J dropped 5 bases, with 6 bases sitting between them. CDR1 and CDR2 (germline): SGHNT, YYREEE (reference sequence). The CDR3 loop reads CASSLSGTGELFF. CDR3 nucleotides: TGTGCCAGCAGCTTGAGCGGGACCGGGGAGCTGTTTTTT.

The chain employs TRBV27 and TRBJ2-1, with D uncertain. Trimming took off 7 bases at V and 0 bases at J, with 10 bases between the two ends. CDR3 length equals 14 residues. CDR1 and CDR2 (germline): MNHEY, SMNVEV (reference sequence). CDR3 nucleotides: TGTGCCAGCACTACCGATAGCTCCTACAATGAGCAGTTCTTC. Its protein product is CASTTDSSYNEQFF.

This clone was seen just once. CDR3 bases: TGCGCCAGCAGCCAAGAACCGGGCGAGCAGTACTTC. Its translation is CASSQEPGEQYF. This chain uses TRBV4-3 with TRBJ2-7; D is undetermined. There are 12 residues in the CDR3. V was cut by 0 bases and J by 6 bases, with 6 bases left in between. Germline V gene lookup returns CDR1 LGHNA and CDR2 YSLEER.

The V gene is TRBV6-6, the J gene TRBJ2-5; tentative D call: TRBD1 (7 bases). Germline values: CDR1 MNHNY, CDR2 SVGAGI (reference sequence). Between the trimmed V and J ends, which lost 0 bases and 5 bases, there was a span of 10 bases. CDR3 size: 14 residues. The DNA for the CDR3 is TGTGCCAGCAGTTACTCGACAGGGAGGGAGACCCAGTACTTC. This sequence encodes CASSYSTGRETQYF.

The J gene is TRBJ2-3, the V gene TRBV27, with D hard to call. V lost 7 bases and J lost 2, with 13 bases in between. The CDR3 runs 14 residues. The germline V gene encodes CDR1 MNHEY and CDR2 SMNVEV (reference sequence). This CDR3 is CASKRLDVTDTQYF. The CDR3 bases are TGTGCCAGCAAACGCCTCGATGTCACAGATACGCAGTATTTT.

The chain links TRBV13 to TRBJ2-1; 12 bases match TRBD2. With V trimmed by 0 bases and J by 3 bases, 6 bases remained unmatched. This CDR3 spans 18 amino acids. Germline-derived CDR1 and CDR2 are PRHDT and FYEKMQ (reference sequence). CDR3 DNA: TGTGCCAGCAGCTTAGGGGCAGGACTAGCGGGACGCTACAATGAGCAGTTCTTC. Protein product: CASSLGAGLAGRYNEQFF.

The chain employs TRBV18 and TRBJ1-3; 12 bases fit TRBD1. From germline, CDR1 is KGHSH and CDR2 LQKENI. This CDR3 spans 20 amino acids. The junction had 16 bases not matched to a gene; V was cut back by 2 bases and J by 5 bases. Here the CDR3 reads CASSPTGSSVGDRGRNTIYF. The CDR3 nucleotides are TGTGCCAGCTCACCAACAGGATCTTCCGTCGGGGACAGGGGGCGAAACACCATATATTTT.

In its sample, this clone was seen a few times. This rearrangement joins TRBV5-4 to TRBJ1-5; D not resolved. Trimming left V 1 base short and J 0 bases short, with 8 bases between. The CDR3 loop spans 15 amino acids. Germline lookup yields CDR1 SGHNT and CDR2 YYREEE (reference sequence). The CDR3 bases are TGTGCCAGCAGCTTGTTTGGCAGTAGCAATCAGCCCCAGCATTTT. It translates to CASSLFGSSNQPQHF.

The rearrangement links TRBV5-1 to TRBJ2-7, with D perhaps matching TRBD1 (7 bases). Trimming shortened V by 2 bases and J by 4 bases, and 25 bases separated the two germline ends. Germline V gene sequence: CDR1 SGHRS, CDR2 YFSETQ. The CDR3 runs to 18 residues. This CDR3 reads CASSLPPQGDWGRYEQYF. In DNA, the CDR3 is TGCGCCAGCAGCTTACCCCCGCAGGGGGATTGGGGGAGGTACGAGCAGTACTTC.

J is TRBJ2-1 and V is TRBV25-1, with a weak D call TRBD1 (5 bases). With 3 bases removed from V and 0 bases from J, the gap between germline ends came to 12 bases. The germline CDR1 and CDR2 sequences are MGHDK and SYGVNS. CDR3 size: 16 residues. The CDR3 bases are TGTGCCAGCAGTGATCCCAGGGTACTCTCCTACAATGAGCAGTTCTTC. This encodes CASSDPRVLSYNEQFF.

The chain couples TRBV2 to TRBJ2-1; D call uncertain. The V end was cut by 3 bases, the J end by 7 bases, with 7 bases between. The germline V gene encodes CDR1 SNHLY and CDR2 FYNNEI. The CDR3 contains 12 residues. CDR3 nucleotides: TGTGCCAGCAGTGATGGGAATAATGAGCAGTTCTTC. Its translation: CASSDGNNEQFF.

The CDR3 bases are TGTGCCAGCAGCTCAGGACTACGAGGGAGCACCGGGGAGCTGTTTTTT. It specifies CASSSGLRGSTGELFF. This chain joins TRBV13 and TRBJ2-2; D possibly corresponds to TRBD2 (6 bases). The CDR3 extends over 16 amino acids. Germline V gives CDR1 PRHDT, CDR2 FYEKMQ (reference sequence). V was trimmed by 4 bases and J by 4 bases, leaving 16 bases between them.

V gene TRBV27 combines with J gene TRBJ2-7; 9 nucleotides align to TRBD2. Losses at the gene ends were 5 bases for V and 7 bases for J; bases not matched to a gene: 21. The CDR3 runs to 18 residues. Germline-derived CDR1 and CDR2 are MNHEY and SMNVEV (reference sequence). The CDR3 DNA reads TGTGCCAGCAGTCCTTACCTCGGCCTAGCGGGGCTCCAGGGGGAGCAGTACTTC. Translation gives CASSPYLGLAGLQGEQYF.

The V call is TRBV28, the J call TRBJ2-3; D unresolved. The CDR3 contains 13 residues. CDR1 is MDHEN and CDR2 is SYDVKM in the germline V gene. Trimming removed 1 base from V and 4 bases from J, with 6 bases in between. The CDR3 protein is CASSLSSADTQYF. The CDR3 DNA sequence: TGTGCCAGCAGTTTATCTTCCGCAGATACGCAGTATTTT.

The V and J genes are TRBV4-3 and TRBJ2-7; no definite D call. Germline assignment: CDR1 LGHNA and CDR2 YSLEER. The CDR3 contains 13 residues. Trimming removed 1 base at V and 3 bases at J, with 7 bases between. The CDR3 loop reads CASSQGWGYEQYF. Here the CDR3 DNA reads TGCGCCAGCAGCCAAGGGTGGGGCTACGAGCAGTACTTC.

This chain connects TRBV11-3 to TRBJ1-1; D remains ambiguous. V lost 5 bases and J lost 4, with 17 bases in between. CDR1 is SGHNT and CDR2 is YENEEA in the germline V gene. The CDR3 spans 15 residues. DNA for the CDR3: TGTGCCAGCAGCACACCCCAGGTCGCTATCACTGAAGCTTTCTTT. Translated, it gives CASSTPQVAITEAFF. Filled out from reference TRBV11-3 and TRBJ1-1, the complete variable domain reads EAGVVQSPRYKIIEKKQPVAFWCNPISGHNTLYWYLQNLGQGPELLIRYENEEAVDDSQLPKDRFSAERLKGVDSTLKIQPAELGDSAVYLCASSTPQVAITEAFFGQGTRLTVV.

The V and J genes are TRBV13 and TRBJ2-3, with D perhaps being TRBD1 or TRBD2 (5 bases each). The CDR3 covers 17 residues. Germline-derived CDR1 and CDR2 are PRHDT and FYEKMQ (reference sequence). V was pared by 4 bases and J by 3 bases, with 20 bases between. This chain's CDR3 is CASSSPAEGVRTDTQYF. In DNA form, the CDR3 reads TGTGCCAGCAGCTCTCCAGCGGAAGGGGTGAGAACAGATACGCAGTATTTT.

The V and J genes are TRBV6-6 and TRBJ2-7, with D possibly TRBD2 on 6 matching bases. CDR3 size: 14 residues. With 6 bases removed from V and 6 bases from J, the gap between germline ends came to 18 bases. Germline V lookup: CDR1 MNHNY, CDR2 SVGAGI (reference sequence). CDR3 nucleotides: TGTGCCAGCAGCCCGGGACTCCCTACGGGCGAGCAGTACTTC. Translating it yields CASSPGLPTGEQYF.

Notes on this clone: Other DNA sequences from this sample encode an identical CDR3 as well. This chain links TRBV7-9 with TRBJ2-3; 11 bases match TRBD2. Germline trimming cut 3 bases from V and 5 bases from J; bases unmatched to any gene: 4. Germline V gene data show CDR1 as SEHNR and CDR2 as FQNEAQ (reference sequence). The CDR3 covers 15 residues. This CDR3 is CASSFLAGGKDTQYF. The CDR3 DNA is TGTGCCAGCAGCTTCCTAGCGGGAGGAAAAGATACGCAGTATTTT. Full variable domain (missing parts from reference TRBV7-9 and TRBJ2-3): DTGVSQNPRHKITKRGQNVTFRCDPISEHNRLYWYRQTLGQGPEFLTYFQNEAQLEKSRLLSDRFSAERPKGSFSTLEIQRTEQGDSAMYLCASSFLAGGKDTQYFGPGTRLTVL.

The CDR3 bases are TGTGCCAGCAGCTTCAGGTCAAGGGCACAGTACGAGCAGTACTTC. Amino acid sequence: CASSFRSRAQYEQYF. This chain connects TRBV11-2 to TRBJ2-7; D uncertain. The ends were cut back, 3 bases at V and 4 bases at J, with 16 bases in the middle. This CDR3 is built from 15 residues. In germline, CDR1 is SGHAT, CDR2 FQNNGV.

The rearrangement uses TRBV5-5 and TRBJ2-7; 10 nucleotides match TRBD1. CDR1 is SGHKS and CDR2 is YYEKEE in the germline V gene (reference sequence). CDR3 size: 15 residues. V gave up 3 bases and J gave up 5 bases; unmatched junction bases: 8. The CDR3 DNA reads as TGTGCCAGCAGCTCGACAGGGGGCGCGGCCCACGAGCAGTACTTC. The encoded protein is CASSSTGGAAHEQYF.

CDR3 sequence reads: CASSVFQGGTYEQFF. CDR3 coding DNA: TGTGCCAGCAGCGTATTCCAGGGGGGGACATATGAGCAGTTCTTC. The chain is built from TRBV9 and TRBJ2-1; D assignment may be TRBD1 or TRBD2 (7 bases each). V dropped 1 base and J dropped 8 bases, with 16 bases sitting between them. This CDR3 is built from 15 residues. Germline V lookup: CDR1 SGDLS, CDR2 YYNGEE.

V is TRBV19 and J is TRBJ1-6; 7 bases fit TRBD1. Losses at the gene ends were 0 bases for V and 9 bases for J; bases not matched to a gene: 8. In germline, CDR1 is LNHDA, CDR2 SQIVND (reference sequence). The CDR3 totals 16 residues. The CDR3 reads CASSIDLVRGTSPLHF. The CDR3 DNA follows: TGTGCCAGTAGTATAGATCTCGTCAGGGGGACTTCACCCCTCCACTTT.